This T cell receptor (beta chain) was obtained from a study of T-cell memory formation after mild COVID-19. Germline V lookup: CDR1 SGHDT, CDR2 YYEEEE. V was pared by 3 bases and J by 6 bases, with 15 bases between. This CDR3 is built from 14 residues. The TCR alpha and TCR beta cDNA libraries, bearing sample barcodes and UMIs, were generated by 5'RACE using constant-segment primers. Each CDR3 protein gets one entry after TCRdb re-called the 5' RACE reads with MiXCR. The sample lists about 320,000 distinct CDR3 sequences, roughly an eighth occurring once. The chain couples TRBV5-6 to TRBJ1-2; D not certain. This TCR came from a man aged 18 to 30 who had mild COVID-19 (a few samples of this study predate the infection). Cell type and time point are not known. The sequencing sample was made of PBMCs or a T cell subset sorted from them (not recorded which). In DNA, the CDR3 is TGTGCCAGCAGCTCCCTCGGAAGGATCGATGGCTACACCTTC. It codes for CASSSLGRIDGYTF.